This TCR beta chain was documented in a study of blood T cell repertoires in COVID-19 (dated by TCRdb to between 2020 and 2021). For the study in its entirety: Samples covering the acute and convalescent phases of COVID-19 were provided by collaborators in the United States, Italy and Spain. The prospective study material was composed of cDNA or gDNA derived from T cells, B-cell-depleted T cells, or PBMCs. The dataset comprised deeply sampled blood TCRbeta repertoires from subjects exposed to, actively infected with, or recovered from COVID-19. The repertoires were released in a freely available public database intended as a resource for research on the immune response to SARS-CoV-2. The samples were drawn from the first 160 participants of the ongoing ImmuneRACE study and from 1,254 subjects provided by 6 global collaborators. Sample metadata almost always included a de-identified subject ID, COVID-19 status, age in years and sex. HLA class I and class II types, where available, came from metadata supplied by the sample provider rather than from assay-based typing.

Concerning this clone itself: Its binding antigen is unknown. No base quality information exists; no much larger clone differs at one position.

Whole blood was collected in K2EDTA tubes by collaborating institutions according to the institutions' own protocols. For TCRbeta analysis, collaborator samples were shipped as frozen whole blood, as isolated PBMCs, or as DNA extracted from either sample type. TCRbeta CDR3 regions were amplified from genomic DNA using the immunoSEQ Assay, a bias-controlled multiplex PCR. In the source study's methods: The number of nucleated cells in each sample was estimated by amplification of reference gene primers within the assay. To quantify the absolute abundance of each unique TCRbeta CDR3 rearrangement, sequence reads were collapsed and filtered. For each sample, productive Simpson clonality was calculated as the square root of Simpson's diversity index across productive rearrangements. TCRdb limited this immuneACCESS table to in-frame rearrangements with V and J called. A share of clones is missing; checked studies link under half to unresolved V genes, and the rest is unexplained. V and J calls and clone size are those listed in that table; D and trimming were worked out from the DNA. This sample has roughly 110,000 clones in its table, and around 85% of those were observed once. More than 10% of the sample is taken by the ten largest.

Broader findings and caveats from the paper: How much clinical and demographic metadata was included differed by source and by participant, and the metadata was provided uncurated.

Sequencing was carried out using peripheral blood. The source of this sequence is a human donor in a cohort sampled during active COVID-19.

CDR3 reads: CASSFSTGGGTEAFF. The DNA sequence is TGTGCCAGCAGCTTCTCGACAGGGGGAGGCACTGAAGCTTTCTTT. The rearrangement combines TRBV11-2 with TRBJ1-1; 9 central nucleotides agree with TRBD1. There are 15 amino acids in the CDR3, from cysteine to phenylalanine inclusive. Just CDR3 DNA is preserved here, 45 bases in frame from base 1. Trimmed from V: 3 bases; trimmed from J: 4 bases; junction bases lacking a gene match: 6. For CDR1 and CDR2, the germline V gene lists SGHAT and FQNNGV.